This T cell receptor (beta chain) was captured in a study of blood T cell repertoires in COVID-19. Study as a whole: Spain, Italy and the United States supplied samples that represented acute and convalescent COVID-19.

Participant ages covered about 18 to 90 years across about two dozen US areas. TCRdb's copy holds only in-frame clones and misses some; the assay was immunoSEQ multiplex PCR. The repertoire holds fewer than 500,000 clones, with over 75% as singletons. This clone was detected once. CDR3 size: 16 residues. The germline V gene encodes CDR1 SGHVS and CDR2 FQNEAQ. Trimming took 3 bases from V and 1 from J; bases not matched to a gene: 7. The receptor was isolated from a young man who had recovered from COVID-19. The sequenced sample was PBMCs or T cells enriched from blood (not recorded which). The chain is built from TRBV7-8 and TRBJ1-1; TRBD1 matches at 8 bases. The CDR3 here is CASSFRQGQGNTEAFF. The DNA for the CDR3 is TGTGCCAGCAGCTTTAGACAGGGGCAGGGGAACACTGAAGCTTTCTTT.